The rows below give T cell receptor beta chains drawn from one sample of a study of blood T cell repertoires in COVID-19. Only in-frame clones appear in the TCRdb table, and some are missing; sequencing was by immunoSEQ multiplex PCR. This table holds 200,000 to 250,000 clones, nearly 90% found once. Sequenced sample: PBMCs or T cells enriched from blood (not recorded which). The receptors come from a man between 25 and 39 years old who had been exposed to COVID-19. CDR3s leave out the opening cysteine and the closing phenylalanine or tryptophan.

v_call | cdr3_aa
TRBV11-1 | ASSLEGDRSTDTQY
TRBV4-2 | ASSRERGKETQY
TRBV6-1 | ASSEVRPMRADTQY
TRBV9 | ASSVTAGGPNYGYT
TRBV27 | ASRAAGDAGNTIY
TRBV28 | ASSSQGGSYEQY
TRBV6-1 | ASSEEEVLGQY
TRBV7-9 | ASRTQGTEAF
TRBV5-3 | ARSHLWDRERSYGYT
TRBV13 | ASSPSDRALYGYT
TRBV7-9 | ASSPRLGNTEAF
TRBV12-3/TRBV12-4 | ASSLTRGTEAF
TRBV18 | ASSPMGVDNSPLH
TRBV27 | ASSLGSDRDNF
TRBV4-2 | ASSQALQGLAPQH
TRBV29-1 | SVQSQGDSPLH